Presented here are 11 T cell receptor beta chains from one specimen sequenced in a study of T cells expressing NK-cell markers. From the 5' RACE reads, TCRdb lists one entry per CDR3 protein and no DNA. The ten top clones account for 1.4% to 1.5%, within a sample of about 460,000 distinct CDR3 sequences. Sequenced: blood T cells: a sorted CD56 or NKG2C T cell subset, CD4+ or CD8+ T cells, or bulk PBMC T cells (not recorded which). These receptors all come from a woman between 50 and 59 years old in good health.

V usage is TRBV7-2 and J usage is TRBJ2-4; TCRdb calls TRBD1, which cannot be checked without DNA. The germline V gene has CDR1 SGHTA and CDR2 FQGNSA. The CDR3 spans 12 residues. CDR3 loop: CASSLGPNIQYF. The entire variable domain, with the rest obtained from reference TRBV7-2 and TRBJ2-4, is as follows: GAGVSQSPSNKVTEKGKDVELRCDPISGHTALYWYRQSLGQGLEFLIYFQGNSAPDKSGLPSDRFSAERTGGSVSTLTIQRTQQEDSAVYLCASSLGPNIQYFGAGTRLSVL.

This rearrangement joins TRBV21-1 to TRBJ2-7; TCRdb reports TRBD1, a call that lacks DNA to check it against. TRBV21-1 is annotated as a pseudogene. The CDR3 sequence is 17 residues long. CDR3 protein: CASSKRGDRDRGDEQYF.

The gene calls are TRBV20-1 and TRBJ2-4; TCRdb selects TRBD2, and the lack of DNA leaves this call unchecked. The CDR3 has 18 residues. Germline V gene lookup returns CDR1 DFQATT and CDR2 SNEGSKA (reference sequence). This chain's CDR3 is CSARDGSGKPLAKNIQYF.

Here the CDR3 reads CAIGGGSPGTQYF. V and J are TRBV10-3 and TRBJ2-5; TCRdb's D call, TRBD1, is unchecked because there is no DNA. Germline lookup yields CDR1 ENHRY and CDR2 SYGVKD. CDR3 size: 13 residues.

This chain uses TRBV14 with TRBJ2-5; TCRdb picks TRBD1, but there is no DNA to check that call. Germline CDR1 SGHDN, CDR2 FVKESK. The CDR3 consists of 17 residues. CDR3 sequence: CASSQDLPGAAQETQYF.

The chain recombines TRBV20-1 with TRBJ2-3; absent DNA, TCRdb's TRBD1 call cannot be checked. CDR1 is DFQATT, CDR2 SNEGSKA, per germline (reference sequence). The CDR3 loop spans 15 amino acids. The CDR3 loop reads CSAIRQGLGPDTQYF.

The genes are TRBV28 and TRBJ2-7; there is no DNA to check the TCRdb D call of TRBD2. The CDR3 is 15 amino acids. Germline CDR1 MDHEN, CDR2 SYDVKM. The CDR3 spells CASSIRTSGAYEQYF. Based on the CDR3 plus reference TRBV28 and TRBJ2-7, the full variable domain is DVKVTQSSRYLVKRTGEKVFLECVQDMDHENMFWYRQDPGLGLRLIYFSYDVKMKEKGDIPEGYSVSREKKERFSLILESASTNQTSMYLCASSIRTSGAYEQYFGPGTRLTVT.

The J gene is TRBJ2-3, the V gene TRBV7-2; TCRdb returns TRBD2, unconfirmable since there is no DNA. CDR3 length: 15 residues. Germline V lookup: CDR1 SGHTA, CDR2 FQGNSA. The CDR3 protein is CASNPPLAATDTQYF.

This rearrangement joins TRBV24-1 to TRBJ2-1; no DNA is available, so the TRBD1 call from TCRdb remains unchecked. CDR1 is KGHDR and CDR2 is SFDVKD in the germline V gene. This CDR3 has 15 residues. CDR3 region: CATSDRTQGRDEQFF.

The chain has TRBV6-5 and TRBJ2-7; TCRdb selects TRBD1, and the lack of DNA leaves this call unchecked. Germline V CDR1 and CDR2: MNHEY, SVGAGI. There are 12 residues in the CDR3. This CDR3 is CASSYPRGEQYF.

The chain uses TRBV29-1 and TRBJ2-3; TCRdb's D call of TRBD1 is untestable without DNA. The CDR3 extends over 14 amino acids. CDR1 SQVTM and CDR2 ANQGSEA come from the germline V gene. The chain's CDR3 is CSVAPVRETDTQYF.